This T cell receptor (beta chain) is drawn from a study of naive and memory T cell subsets. Study-level points and caveats: The RNA method is potentially sensitive to activation and differentiation changes.

Remarks on this clonotype: What it binds is unknown.

CDR3 length equals 16 residues. An oligonucleotide containing a UMI was ligated to the 3' end of TCR cDNA. Adult healthy volunteers gave 2.5 ml peripheral blood for whole-blood RNA. Unsorted total RNA, about 1 to 1000 ng, was DNase treated before reverse transcription. Amplification of ligated cDNA took four PCR rounds with SP2 and nested alpha and beta constant primers. Alpha and beta constant region primers primed reverse transcription for blood and skin samples. Each CDR3 protein is one row after TCRdb ran MiXCR on the 5' RACE reads. The sample has tens of thousands of distinct CDR3 sequences, 7.2% seen once.

The receptor's source is a male donor in good health. The chain joins TRBV21-1 to TRBJ1-4. TRBV21-1 is given as a pseudogene. The CDR3 DNA reads TGTGCCAGCAGTCCCTCACTGCGGGGGGCCGAGGAAAAACTGTTTTTT. Its protein is CASSPSLRGAEEKLFF.